The sample holds a few counts of the clone carrying this T cell receptor (beta chain). Antigen specificity is unknown. V gave up 1 base and J gave up 7 bases, with 14 bases separating them. Germline-derived CDR1 and CDR2 are LNHDA and SQIVND (reference sequence). The length of the CDR3 is 15 residues. The primer mix had 60 Vbeta and 13 Jbeta primers. Assay: immunoSEQ multiplex PCR; the TCRdb copy retains only in-frame clones and omits some. The repertoire holds about 100,000 clones, with roughly 83% as singletons. The sample originates from a study of cytomegalovirus exposure and HLA in healthy donors. Whole-study findings and limits: Immune exposure data for these donors was limited to CMV serostatus. Later analysis demonstrated an association between a missense DCLRE1C variant and TCR beta V- and J-gene trimming. The likely origin of a cluster of highly shared sequence variants was a sequencing artifact. It was 164 TCR beta chains that were listed as cytomegalovirus-associated.

The chain links TRBV19 to TRBJ2-1; the D gene is possibly TRBD2 (6 bases). This sequence originates from a female donor in good health and CMV-seropositive. The sample was PBMCs. CDR3 in amino acids: CASSIVGGSMNEQFF. The CDR3 DNA is TGTGCCAGTAGTATAGTGGGGGGTTCTATGAATGAGCAGTTCTTC.